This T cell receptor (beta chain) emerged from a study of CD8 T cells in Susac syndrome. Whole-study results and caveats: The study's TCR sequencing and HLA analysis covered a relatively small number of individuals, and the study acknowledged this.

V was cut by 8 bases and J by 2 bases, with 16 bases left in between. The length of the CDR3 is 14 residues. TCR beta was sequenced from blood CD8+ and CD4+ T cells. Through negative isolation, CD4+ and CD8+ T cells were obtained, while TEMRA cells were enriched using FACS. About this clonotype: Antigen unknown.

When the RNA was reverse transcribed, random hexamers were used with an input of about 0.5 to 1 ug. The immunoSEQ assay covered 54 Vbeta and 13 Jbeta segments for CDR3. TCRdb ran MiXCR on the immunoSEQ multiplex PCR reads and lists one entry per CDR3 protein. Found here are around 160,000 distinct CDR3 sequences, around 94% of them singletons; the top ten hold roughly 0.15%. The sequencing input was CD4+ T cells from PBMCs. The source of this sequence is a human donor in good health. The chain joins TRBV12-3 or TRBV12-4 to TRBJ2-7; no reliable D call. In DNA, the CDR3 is TGTGCCAGCCGTTACGACGGAGCTACCTACGAGCAGTACTTC. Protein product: CASRYDGATYEQYF.